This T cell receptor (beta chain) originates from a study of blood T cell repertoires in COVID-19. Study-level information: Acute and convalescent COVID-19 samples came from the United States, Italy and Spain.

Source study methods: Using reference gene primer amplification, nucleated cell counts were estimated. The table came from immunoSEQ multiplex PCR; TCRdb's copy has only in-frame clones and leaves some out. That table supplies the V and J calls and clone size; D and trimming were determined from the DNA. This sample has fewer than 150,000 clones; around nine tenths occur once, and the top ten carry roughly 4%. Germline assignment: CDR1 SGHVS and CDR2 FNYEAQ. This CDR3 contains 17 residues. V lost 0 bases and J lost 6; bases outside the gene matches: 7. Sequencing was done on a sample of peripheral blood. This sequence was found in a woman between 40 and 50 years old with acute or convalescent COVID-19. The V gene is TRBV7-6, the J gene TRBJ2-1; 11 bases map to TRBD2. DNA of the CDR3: TGTGCCAGCAGCTTAGCGGGGTCACTAGCGGGGGCCAATGAGCAGTTCTTC. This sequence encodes CASSLAGSLAGANEQFF.